A single sample gave rise to the 10 T cell receptor beta chains below, sequenced in a study of early T cells in non-severe SARS-CoV-2 infection. TCRdb ran MiXCR on the 5' RACE reads and lists one entry per CDR3 protein. Of 50,000 to 65,000 distinct CDR3 sequences in the sample, approximately 10% are singletons; the top ten hold 4.2%. Sequenced: whole blood. The receptors here all came from an adult who was a healthcare worker with PCR-confirmed SARS-CoV-2 infection or an uninfected control (not recorded which).

Many counts were recorded for this clonotype. The chain joins TRBV19 to TRBJ2-7; D is unclear. CDR1 and CDR2 from the germline V gene are LNHDA and SQIVND (reference sequence). Trimming stripped 8 bases from V and 7 bases from J, with 18 bases between. This CDR3 is 13 amino acids long. For the CDR3, the DNA is TGTGCCAGTGCATTGGCCTCCCAGATGGAGCAGTACTTC. This codes for CASALASQMEQYF.

This clonotype was seen many times. V is TRBV27 and J is TRBJ2-4; perhaps TRBD1 as D (5 bases). The germline V gene has CDR1 MNHEY and CDR2 SMNVEV (reference sequence). The V end lost 9 bases, the J end lost 0 bases, and 12 bases lay between the germline ends. The CDR3 sequence is 14 residues long. This chain's CDR3 is CASTDSLAKNIQYF. CDR3 nucleotide sequence: TGTGCCAGTACTGACAGTCTAGCCAAAAACATTCAGTACTTC.

This clonotype occurred many times. The gene calls are TRBV7-9 and TRBJ1-2; D may be TRBD1 (6 bases). There are 17 residues in the CDR3. Trimming cost V 1 base and J 4 bases, with 19 bases left between them. Germline V lookup: CDR1 SEHNR, CDR2 FQNEAQ (reference sequence). CDR3 sequence (DNA): TGTGCCAGCAGCTTAGAGAGGGGGACCGTCTTGGGCTATGGCTACACCTTC. As protein: CASSLERGTVLGYGYTF.

At least ten counts were recorded for this clonotype. The chain links TRBV7-2 to TRBJ1-2, with a tentative D call TRBD1 (6 bases). This CDR3 is 13 amino acids long. The germline V gene encodes CDR1 SGHTA and CDR2 FQGNSA. Trimming took 1 base from V and 6 from J, leaving 9 bases between them. The CDR3 sequence is CASSLVNRDGYTF. DNA for the CDR3: TGTGCCAGCAGCTTAGTAAACAGGGATGGCTACACCTTC.

This chain joins TRBV29-1 and TRBJ2-1, with a possible D match to TRBD1 (5 bases). V was shortened by 7 bases and J by 2 bases, with 15 bases between the two germline ends. The germline V gene encodes CDR1 SQVTM and CDR2 ANQGSEA. CDR3 size: 14 residues. The DNA for the CDR3 is TGCAGCGCACTCCGACAGATCCCCTACAATGAGCAGTTCTTC. It specifies CSALRQIPYNEQFF.

This clonotype was recorded many times. The rearrangement uses TRBV6-6 and TRBJ2-3, with TRBD2 matching over 9 bases. The V segment lost 5 bases and the J segment 6 bases; nucleotides outside the gene matches: 9. This CDR3 contains 15 residues. Per the germline V gene, CDR1 is MNHNY and CDR2 is SVGAGI (reference sequence). CDR3 in amino acids: CASSTEGREGDTQYF. The CDR3 coding sequence is TGTGCCAGCAGTACGGAAGGGCGGGAGGGCGATACGCAGTATTTT.

This clonotype was picked up a small number of times. CDR3 nucleotide sequence: TGCGCCAGCAGCGGCATTCCGAGGGCCGAGCAGTACTTC. Its protein product is CASSGIPRAEQYF. The V call is TRBV10-2, the J call TRBJ2-7, with a possible D match to TRBD2 (5 bases). The CDR3 covers 13 residues. Germline assignment: CDR1 WSHSY and CDR2 SAAADI. The V and J ends lost 6 bases and 6 bases respectively, with 15 bases between them.

This clonotype has ten or more counts. The gene calls are TRBV4-2 and TRBJ2-2; TRBD1 agrees at 8 bases. J lost 6 bases, V lost 0 bases, and 6 bases had no gene match. This CDR3 region has 16 residues. Germline V lookup: CDR1 LGHNA, CDR2 YNFKEQ. The CDR3 loop reads CASSQELQGGAGELFF. The CDR3 DNA reads as TGTGCCAGCAGCCAAGAACTACAGGGGGGTGCCGGGGAGCTGTTTTTT.

The chain recombines TRBV10-1 with TRBJ1-1; TRBD1 matches 8 bases. CDR1 and CDR2 from the germline V gene are WNHNN and SYGVQD (reference sequence). The V segment lost 6 bases and the J segment 6 bases; nucleotides outside the gene matches: 15. The CDR3 length is 16 residues. The CDR3 loop reads CASSADRVDLPAEAFF. CDR3 nucleotides: TGCGCCAGCAGCGCGGACAGGGTAGACCTCCCGGCTGAAGCTTTCTTT.

This clonotype was seen ten or more times. This chain links TRBV3-1 with TRBJ1-1; D unclear. Germline values: CDR1 LGHDT, CDR2 YNNKEL (reference sequence). Between the trimmed V and J ends, which lost 8 bases and 5 bases, there was a span of 9 bases. This CDR3 comprises 11 residues. The CDR3 here is CASGLETEAFF. CDR3 nucleotide sequence: TGTGCCAGCGGGCTCGAGACTGAAGCTTTCTTT.